This T cell receptor beta chain was sequenced during a study of T cells in Graves' hyperthyroidism and ophthalmopathy. Researchers amplified the TCR beta CDR3 regions from RNA transcripts. Initially, a first-round RT-PCR of the TCR CDR3 employed the HTBI primer set. Via MiXCR, TCRdb re-called the multiplex PCR reads, giving one row per CDR3 protein. The repertoire has about 580,000 distinct CDR3 sequences, around 46% of them found once; the top ten carry about 7.8%. With 10 bases removed from V and 4 bases from J, the gap between germline ends came to 17 bases. The CDR3 is made up of 14 amino acids. This TCR came from a woman aged 18-29 years with Graves' hyperthyroidism. The V and J genes are TRBV12-3 or TRBV12-4 and TRBJ1-5; TRBD1 is a possible D gene (5 bases). The material sequenced was peripheral blood or thyroid tissue (not recorded which). CDR3 sequence (DNA): TGTGCCACCGGGACCGACAGCGTTAATCAGCCCCAGCATTTT. Amino acid sequence: CATGTDSVNQPQHF.